This T cell receptor (beta chain) was identified during a study of T-cell reconstitution after alpha-beta-depleted transplantation in children. V lost 2 bases to trimming and J lost 15 bases; unmatched junction nucleotides: 4. The V gene's germline CDR1 is ENHRY and CDR2 SYGVKD. The CDR3 runs 12 residues. The TCRbeta library was prepared with unique molecular identifiers. Each CDR3 protein is one row after TCRdb ran MiXCR on the PCR reads. The sample has 490,000 or so distinct CDR3 sequences, 9.5% to 15% seen once. This clonotype was seen repeatedly, ten times or more. The sequencing here drew on PBMCs from the stem cell graft donor, taken from the stem cell graft. The chain carries TRBV10-3 and TRBJ2-1, with 10 nucleotides matching TRBD2. The clonotype was recovered from a human donor who donated a stem cell graft to a child with combined immunodeficiency. The CDR3 bases are TGTGCCATCAGTGAGACCATAGCGGGAGGGTTCTTC. Its translation is CAISETIAGGFF.